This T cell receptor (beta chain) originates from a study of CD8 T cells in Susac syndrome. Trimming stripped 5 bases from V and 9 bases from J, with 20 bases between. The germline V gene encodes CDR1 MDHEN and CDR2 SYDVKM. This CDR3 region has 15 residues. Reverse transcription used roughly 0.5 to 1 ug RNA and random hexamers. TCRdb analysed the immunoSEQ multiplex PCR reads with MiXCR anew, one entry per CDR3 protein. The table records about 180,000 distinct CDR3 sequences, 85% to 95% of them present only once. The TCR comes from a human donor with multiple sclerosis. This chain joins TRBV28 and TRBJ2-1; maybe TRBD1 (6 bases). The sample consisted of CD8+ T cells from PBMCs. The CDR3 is CASSPQGWSVLEQFF. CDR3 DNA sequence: TGTGCCAGCAGTCCCCAGGGGTGGTCAGTGCTTGAGCAGTTCTTC.